The present T cell receptor beta chain was sequenced within a study of T-cell memory formation after mild COVID-19. For the study at large: Largely, TCR clusters stayed within a single donor.

A single record per CDR3 protein comes from TCRdb applying MiXCR to the 5' RACE reads. The repertoire includes under 300,000 distinct CDR3 sequences, about a sixth of them detected once, and around 3.7% sits in the top ten. This clonotype was seen only a few times. Its antigen is still unknown. Points from the study as a whole: The CD4+ clones that contracted clustered mainly within CM and EM, and the CD8+ clones concentrated in EMRA. Within pre-infection memory, some responding clones were found, suggesting cross-reactive memory joined. In second-wave clones peaking day 37, SARS-CoV-2 specificity remained unconfirmed.

V lost 1 base and J lost 6, with 12 bases in between. The CDR3 loop spans 14 amino acids. The germline V gene encodes CDR1 SEHNR and CDR2 FQNEAQ (reference sequence). This receptor was obtained from a man younger than 35 who had mild COVID-19 (a few samples of this study predate the infection). Cell type and time point are not known. The gene calls are TRBV7-9 and TRBJ1-1, with a possible D match to TRBD1 (6 bases). Sequenced sample: PBMCs or a T cell subset sorted from them (not recorded which). In DNA form, the CDR3 reads TGTGCCAGCAGCTTAGAGACAGGCACGGCTGAAGCTTTCTTT. Its translation is CASSLETGTAEAFF.